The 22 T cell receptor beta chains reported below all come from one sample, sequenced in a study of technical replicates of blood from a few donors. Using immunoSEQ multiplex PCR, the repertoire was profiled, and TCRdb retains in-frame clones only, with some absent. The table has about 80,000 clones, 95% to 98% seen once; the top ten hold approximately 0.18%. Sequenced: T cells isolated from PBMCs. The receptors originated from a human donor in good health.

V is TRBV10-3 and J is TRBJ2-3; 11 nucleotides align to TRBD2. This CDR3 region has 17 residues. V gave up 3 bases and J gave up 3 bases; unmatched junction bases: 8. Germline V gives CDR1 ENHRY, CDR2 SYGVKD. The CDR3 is CAISELTSGSTTDTQYF. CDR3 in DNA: TGTGCCATCAGTGAACTCACTAGCGGGAGTACGACAGATACGCAGTATTTT.

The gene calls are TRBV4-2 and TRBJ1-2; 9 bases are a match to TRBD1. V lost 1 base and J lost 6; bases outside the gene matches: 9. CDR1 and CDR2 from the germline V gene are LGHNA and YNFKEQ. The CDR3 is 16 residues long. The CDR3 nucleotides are TGTGCCAGCAGCCAAGTCGTTGGGACAGGGCTAGATGGCTACACCTTC. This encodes CASSQVVGTGLDGYTF.

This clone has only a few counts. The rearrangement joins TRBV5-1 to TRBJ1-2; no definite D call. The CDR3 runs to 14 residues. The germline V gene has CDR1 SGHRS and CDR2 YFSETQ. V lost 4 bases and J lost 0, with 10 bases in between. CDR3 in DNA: TGCGCCAGCAGCATTCAGACAACTAACTATGGCTACACCTTC. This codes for CASSIQTTNYGYTF.

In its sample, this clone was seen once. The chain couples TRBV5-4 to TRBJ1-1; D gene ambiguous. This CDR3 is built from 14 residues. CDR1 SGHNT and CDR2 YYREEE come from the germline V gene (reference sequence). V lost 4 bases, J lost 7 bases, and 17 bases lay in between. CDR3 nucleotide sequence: TGTGCCAGCAGCCCCCCCAACTCGGAGAGTGAAGCTTTCTTT. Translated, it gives CASSPPNSESEAFF.

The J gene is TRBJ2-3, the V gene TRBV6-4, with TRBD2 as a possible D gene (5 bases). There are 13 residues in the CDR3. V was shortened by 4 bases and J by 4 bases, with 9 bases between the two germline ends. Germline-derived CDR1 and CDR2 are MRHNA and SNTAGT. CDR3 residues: CASSAHGADTQYF. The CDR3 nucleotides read TGTGCCAGCAGTGCTCACGGGGCAGATACGCAGTATTTT.

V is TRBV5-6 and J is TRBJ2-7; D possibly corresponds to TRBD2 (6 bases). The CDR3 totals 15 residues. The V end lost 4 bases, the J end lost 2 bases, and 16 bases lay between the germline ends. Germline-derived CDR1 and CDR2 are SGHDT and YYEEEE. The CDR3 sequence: CASSPPGVRTYEQYF. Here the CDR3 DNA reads TGTGCCAGCAGCCCGCCGGGGGTTAGAACCTACGAGCAGTACTTC.

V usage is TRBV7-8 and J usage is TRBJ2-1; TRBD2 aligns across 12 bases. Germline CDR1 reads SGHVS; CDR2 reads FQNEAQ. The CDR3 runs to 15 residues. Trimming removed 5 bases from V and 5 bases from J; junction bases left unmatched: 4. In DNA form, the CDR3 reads TGTGCCAGCAGCCGACTAGCGGGAGTCCACAATGAGCAGTTCTTC. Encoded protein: CASSRLAGVHNEQFF.

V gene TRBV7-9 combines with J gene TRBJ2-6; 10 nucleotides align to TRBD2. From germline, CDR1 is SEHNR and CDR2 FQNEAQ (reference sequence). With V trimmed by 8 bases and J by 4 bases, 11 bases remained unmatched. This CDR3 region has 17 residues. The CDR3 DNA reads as TGTGCCAGCCCATCCGGGACTAGCGCCTCCGGGGCCAACGTCCTGACTTTC. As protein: CASPSGTSASGANVLTF.

The CDR3, as DNA: TGTGCCAGAAGCTTGGCCTTAGTCCGTGAGCAGTTCTTC. The encoded protein is CARSLALVREQFF. This sequence joins TRBV5-3 and TRBJ2-1; unclear D gene. TRBV5-3 is an ORF for which the function is uncertain. The CDR3 sequence is 13 residues long. V was shortened by 0 bases and J by 9 bases, with 10 bases between the two germline ends.

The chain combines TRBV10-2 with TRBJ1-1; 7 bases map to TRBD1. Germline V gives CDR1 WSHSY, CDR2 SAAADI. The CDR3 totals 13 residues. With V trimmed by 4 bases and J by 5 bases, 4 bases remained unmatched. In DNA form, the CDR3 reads TGCGCCAGCAGTGGACGGACAGGAACTGAAGCTTTCTTT. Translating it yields CASSGRTGTEAFF.

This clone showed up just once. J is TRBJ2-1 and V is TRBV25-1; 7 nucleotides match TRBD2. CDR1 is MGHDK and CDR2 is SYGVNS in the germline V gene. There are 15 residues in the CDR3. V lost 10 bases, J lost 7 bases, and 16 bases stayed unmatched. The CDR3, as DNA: TGTGCCACCGCTGGGTCTAGCGGAATAGGAAATGAGCAGTTCTTC. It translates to CATAGSSGIGNEQFF.

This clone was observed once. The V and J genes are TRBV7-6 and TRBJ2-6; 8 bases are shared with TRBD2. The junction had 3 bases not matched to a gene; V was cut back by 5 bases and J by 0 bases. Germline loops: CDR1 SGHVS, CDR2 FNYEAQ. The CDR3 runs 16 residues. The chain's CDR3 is CASSRGTSSGANVLTF. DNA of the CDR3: TGTGCCAGCAGCCGCGGGACTAGCTCTGGGGCCAACGTCCTGACTTTC.

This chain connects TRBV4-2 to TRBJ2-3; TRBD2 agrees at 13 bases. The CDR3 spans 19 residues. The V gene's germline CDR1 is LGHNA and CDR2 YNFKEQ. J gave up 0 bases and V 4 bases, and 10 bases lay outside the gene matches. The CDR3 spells CASSPGTSGDSYSTDTQYF. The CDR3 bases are TGTGCCAGCAGCCCTGGGACTAGCGGGGATTCCTATAGCACAGATACGCAGTATTTT.

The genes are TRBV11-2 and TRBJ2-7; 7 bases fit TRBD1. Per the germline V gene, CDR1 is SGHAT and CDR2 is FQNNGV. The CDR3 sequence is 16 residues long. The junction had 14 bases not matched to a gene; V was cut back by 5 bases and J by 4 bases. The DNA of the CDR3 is TGTGCCAGCAGCCCCCAATCCGGGACAGACCCTTACGAGCAGTACTTC. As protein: CASSPQSGTDPYEQYF. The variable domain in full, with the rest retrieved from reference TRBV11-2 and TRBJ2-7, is EAGVAQSPRYKIIEKRQSVAFWCNPISGHATLYWYQQILGQGPKLLIQFQNNGVVDDSQLPKDRFSAERLKGVDSTLKIQPAKLEDSAVYLCASSPQSGTDPYEQYFGPGTRLTVT.

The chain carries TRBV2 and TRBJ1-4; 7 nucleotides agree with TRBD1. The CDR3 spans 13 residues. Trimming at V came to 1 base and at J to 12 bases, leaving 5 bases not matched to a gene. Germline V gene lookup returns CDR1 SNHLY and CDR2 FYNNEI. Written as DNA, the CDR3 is TGTGCCAGCAGTGAAGGGGTCAGGGGGGAACTGTTTTTT. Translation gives CASSEGVRGELFF.

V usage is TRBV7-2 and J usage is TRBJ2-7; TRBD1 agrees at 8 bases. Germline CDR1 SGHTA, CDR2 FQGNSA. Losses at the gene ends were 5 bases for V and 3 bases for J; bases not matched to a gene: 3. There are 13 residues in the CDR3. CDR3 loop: CASSQGAVYEQYF. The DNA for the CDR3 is TGTGCCAGCAGCCAGGGGGCAGTCTACGAGCAGTACTTC.

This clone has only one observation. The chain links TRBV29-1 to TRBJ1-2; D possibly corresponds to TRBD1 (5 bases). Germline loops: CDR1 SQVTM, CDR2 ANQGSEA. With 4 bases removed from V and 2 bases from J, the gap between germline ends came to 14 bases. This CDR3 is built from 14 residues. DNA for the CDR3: TGCAGCGTTGGGTTCCAGGGCCTAAACTATGGCTACACCTTC. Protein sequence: CSVGFQGLNYGYTF.

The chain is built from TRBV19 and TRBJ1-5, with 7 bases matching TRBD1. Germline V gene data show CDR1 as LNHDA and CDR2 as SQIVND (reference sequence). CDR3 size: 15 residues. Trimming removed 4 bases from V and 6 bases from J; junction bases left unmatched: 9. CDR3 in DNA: TGTGCCAGTAGTACGCAGGGGGGCGTGGGTCAGCCCCAGCATTTT. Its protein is CASSTQGGVGQPQHF.

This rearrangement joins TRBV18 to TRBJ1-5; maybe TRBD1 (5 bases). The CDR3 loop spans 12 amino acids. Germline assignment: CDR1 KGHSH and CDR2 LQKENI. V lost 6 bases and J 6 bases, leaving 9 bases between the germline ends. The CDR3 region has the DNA TGTGCCAGCTCCCCCACAGGTCAGCCCCAGCATTTT. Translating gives CASSPTGQPQHF.

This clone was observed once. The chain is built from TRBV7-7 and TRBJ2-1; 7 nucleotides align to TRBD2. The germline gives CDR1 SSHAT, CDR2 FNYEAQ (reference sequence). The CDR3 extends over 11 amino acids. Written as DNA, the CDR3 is TGTCCCAAGCGGGACTTCAATGAGCAGTTCTTC. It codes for CPKRDFNEQFF.

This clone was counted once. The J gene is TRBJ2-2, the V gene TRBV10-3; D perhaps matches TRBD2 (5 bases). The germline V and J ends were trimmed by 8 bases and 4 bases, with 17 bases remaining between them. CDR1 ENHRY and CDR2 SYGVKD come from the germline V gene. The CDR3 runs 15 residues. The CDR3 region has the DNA TGTGCCATCGCCCCCCCCGGGGAAGGCACCGGGGAGCTGTTTTTT. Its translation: CAIAPPGEGTGELFF.

The CDR3 DNA reads as TGTGCCAGCAGCAACCCACAGGGCCATGAGCAGTTCTTC. Its protein is CASSNPQGHEQFF. The rearrangement uses TRBV6-5 and TRBJ2-1; a weak D match, TRBD1 (6 bases). Looked up from germline, CDR1 is MNHEY and CDR2 is SVGAGI. The V end lost 6 bases, the J end lost 8 bases, and 14 bases lay between the germline ends. CDR3 size: 13 residues.